This TCR beta chain was identified in a study of graft-versus-host responses after intestinal transplantation. The authors combined about 200,000 CFSE-labeled responder cells with about 200,000 irradiated, violet-dye-labeled stimulator cells in plates. This CDR3 comprises 16 residues. V shed 0 bases and J shed 0 bases, with 6 bases lying between them. Looked up from germline, CDR1 is MRHNA and CDR2 is SNTAGT. The method was immunoSEQ multiplex PCR; TCRdb's version includes in-frame clones alone and lacks a portion of them. Here the sample spans roughly 4,700 clones, 27% being singletons. This clone is classed as medium-sized.

This specimen consisted of alloreactive CD8+ T cells from a mixed lymphocyte reaction culture, obtained before transplantation. The subset is: CFSE-low proliferating T cells sorted from roughly 6-day pre-transplant mixed lymphocyte reaction (GvH or HvG direction). This sequence was found in a human patient who was an organ donor for intestinal transplantation. The chain uses TRBV6-4 and TRBJ2-6, with a weak D call TRBD1 (6 bases). The CDR3 nucleotides read TGTGCCAGCAGTGACTCAGGGGGCTCTGGGGCCAACGTCCTGACTTTC. This sequence encodes CASSDSGGSGANVLTF.